This TCR beta chain was captured in a study of T-cell memory formation after mild COVID-19 (dated by TCRdb to about 2021). Notes on the research overall: TCR sequence clusters from the two donors were found to be largely donor specific. T-cell clones expanding and contracting after mild COVID-19 in two donors were tracked by longitudinal TCRalpha and TCRbeta repertoire sequencing. The cohort was made up of two young adult volunteers, one female and one male, who were previously healthy. Points the paper makes about the study in general: The second-wave clones that peaked on day 37 were not confirmed to be SARS-CoV-2 specific. Contracting CD4+ clones were located mainly in the CM and EM memory subsets, whereas CD8+ clones were found to be enriched in EMRA. Clones contracting from day 15 to 85 had balanced CD4/CD8 phenotypes, while a second wave expanding from day 15 to 37 was biased towards CD4+. The study covered only two mild cases, and larger cohorts including severe cases with pre-infection samples were considered necessary. Some responding clones were detected in pre-infection memory, suggesting pre-existing cross-reactive memory T cells joined the SARS-CoV-2 response.

After removal of 4 bases from V and 10 bases from J, the junction retains 13 bases not matched to a gene. CDR1 and CDR2 were assigned from the germline V gene as MGHRA and YSYEKL. Taken from cysteine to phenylalanine, the CDR3 has 16 residues. The entry retains the CDR3 DNA only, 48 bases that are in frame from base 1. This clonotype was picked up a small number of times. Its specific antigen is unknown. The input lacks base qualities; no much larger clone sits a single base away. PBMCs were isolated by Ficoll-Paque density gradient centrifugation. Sequencing relied on an Illumina NovaSeq 6000. cDNA libraries for TCRalpha and TCRbeta were prepared by 5'RACE using constant-segment primers, with sample barcodes and unique molecular identifiers added. RNA was extracted from every sample with Trizol reagent. Amplification of the libraries took two PCR steps, and the second step added a second sample barcode plus Illumina TruSeq adapters. The libraries were sequenced on an Illumina NovaSeq using 2 x 150 bp paired-end reads. In the source study's methods: Reads were demultiplexed and collapsed into UMI-guided consensus sequences with migec v1.2.7. With mixcr v2.1.11, UMI consensuses were aligned to TRA and TRB V and J templates and assembled into clonotypes. Expanded or contracted clonotypes were those called significant by both edgeR and NoisET, with noise models trained on biological replicates. For edgeR calls, a false discovery rate-adjusted p below 0.01 and a log2 fold-change threshold of 1 were applied. As an exploratory analysis of dynamics, max-normalized trajectories of the 1000 most abundant clonotypes were examined by PCA with hierarchical clustering. Each responding clone was given a CD4 or CD8 phenotype based on the CD4+ and CD8+ repertoires, which had been sequenced separately. TCRdb passed the public sequencing reads through fastp at Q25 and MiXCR, retaining productive beta sequences. Each record represents a unique CDR3 protein, reported with the most common genes and DNA among its rows. TCRdb, not the original authors, processed these V and J calls. For this sample there are hundreds of thousands of distinct CDR3 sequences; 8.2% appear just once. Under 25% of the sample lies in the top ten.

The TCR was taken from a man between 18 and 29 years old who had mild COVID-19 (a few samples of this study predate the infection). The sample titles of this study are shuffled in the database, so cell type and time point are left out; the donor was told from shared clones. Sequencing used PBMCs or a T cell subset sorted from them (not recorded which). In this chain, TRBV4-1 is recombined with TRBJ1-6, with TRBD1 identical over 7 junction bases. The CDR3 sequence is CASSRNRGENESPLHF. At the DNA level, the sequence is TGCGCCAGCAGCCGTAACAGGGGTGAGAACGAATCACCCCTCCACTTT.